A selection of T cell receptor beta chains follows, all from one sample in a study of cytomegalovirus exposure and HLA in healthy donors. The repertoire was sequenced with immunoSEQ multiplex PCR; TCRdb's copy has only in-frame clones and lacks some. The sample has about 130,000 clones, 65% to 85% seen once. Sequencing was carried out using PBMCs. The receptor source for this set is a man younger than 30 in good health and CMV-seropositive. Each CDR3 is given with its conserved first and last residue. The D gene is left open where the match is weak. Clone sizes are given selectively: once, few, many, or a class where the clone is expanded.

clone size,J gene,D gene,V gene,CDR3 protein,CDR3 DNA
NA,TRBJ1-1,NA,TRBV19,CASSTSGGVSTEAFF,TGTGCCAGTAGTACTAGCGGAGGGGTTTCCACTGAAGCTTTCTTT
NA,TRBJ1-5,NA,TRBV9,CASSVAGDQPQHF,TGTGCCAGCAGCGTAGCGGGAGATCAGCCCCAGCATTTT
NA,TRBJ1-1,NA,TRBV19,CASSNDRNTEAFF,TGTGCCAGTAGTAACGACAGGAACACTGAAGCTTTCTTT
NA,TRBJ2-7,TRBD2,TRBV9,CASSPGGAEQYF,TGTGCCAGCAGCCCGGGGGGAGCCGAGCAGTACTTC
NA,TRBJ2-3,NA,TRBV7-8,CASSLQTTIAFSTDTQYF,TGTGCCAGCAGCTTACAAACAACGATCGCATTTAGCACAGATACGCAGTATTTT
NA,TRBJ2-7,NA,TRBV27,CASSPNSYEQYF,TGTGCCAGCAGTCCTAACTCCTACGAGCAGTACTTC
once,TRBJ2-7,NA,TRBV7-2,CASSLLGHYEQYF,TGTGCCAGCAGCTTACTCGGACACTACGAGCAGTACTTC
NA,TRBJ2-7,NA,TRBV11-2,CASSTEIHYSYEQYF,TGTGCCAGCAGCACCGAGATACACTATTCCTACGAGCAGTACTTC
NA,TRBJ2-7,NA,TRBV5-1,CASKGGVQQDYEQYF,TGCGCCAGCAAGGGCGGCGTTCAACAGGACTACGAGCAGTACTTC
NA,TRBJ2-1,NA,TRBV18,CASSPVTENNEQFF,TGTGCCAGCTCACCAGTTACAGAGAACAATGAGCAGTTCTTC
NA,TRBJ2-7,NA,TRBV6-1,CASSEIEAGVVYEQYF,TGTGCCAGCAGTGAAATTGAGGCAGGGGTTGTCTACGAGCAGTACTTC
NA,TRBJ1-2,NA,TRBV10-2,CASSESRAALRDGYTF,TGCGCCAGCAGTGAGTCTAGAGCGGCACTGCGGGATGGCTACACCTTC
NA,TRBJ2-3,NA,TRBV5-1,CASSGGQGSTDTQYF,TGCGCCAGCAGCGGAGGGCAGGGTAGCACAGATACGCAGTATTTT
few,TRBJ2-5,TRBD1,TRBV10-2,CASPQSLGRGYQETQYF,TGCGCCAGCCCTCAATCCCTTGGCAGGGGGTATCAAGAGACCCAGTACTTC
NA,TRBJ2-7,NA,TRBV11-2,CASKGGGEQYF,TGTGCCAGCAAAGGGGGGGGCGAGCAGTACTTC
NA,TRBJ2-2,NA,TRBV19,CASSIWNARTNTGELFF,TGTGCCAGTAGTATTTGGAACGCCAGGACGAACACCGGGGAGCTGTTTTTT
NA,TRBJ2-5,NA,TRBV7-2,CASSLARLETQYF,TGTGCCAGCAGCTTAGCCCGTCTGGAGACCCAGTACTTC
few,TRBJ1-5,NA,TRBV5-1,CASSLDGQNQPQHF,TGCGCCAGCAGCCTCGATGGGCAGAACCAGCCCCAGCATTTT
NA,TRBJ2-5,TRBD2,TRBV7-2,CASSFRLAGTSETQYF,TGTGCCAGCAGCTTTAGGTTAGCGGGGACGTCTGAGACCCAGTACTTC
NA,TRBJ2-1,NA,TRBV4-3,CASSQASLSEQFF,TGCGCCAGCAGCCAAGCTAGTCTGAGTGAGCAGTTCTTC
NA,TRBJ2-2,NA,TRBV6-5,CASSYSPRGYTGELFF,TGTGCCAGCAGTTACTCCCCCCGGGGTTACACCGGGGAGCTGTTTTTT
NA,TRBJ2-1,NA,TRBV10-1,CASSEAIHNEQFF,TGCGCCAGCAGTGAGGCTATACACAATGAGCAGTTCTTC
NA,TRBJ2-7,TRBD1,TRBV11-2,CASSQSNQGQGYYEQYF,TGTGCCAGCAGCCAAAGTAATCAGGGACAGGGATACTACGAGCAGTACTTC
few,TRBJ1-4,NA,TRBV7-2,CASSWAGTPGHEKLFF,TGTGCCAGCAGCTGGGCCGGGACACCAGGCCATGAAAAACTGTTTTTT
NA,TRBJ2-1,NA,TRBV30,CAWSRDWPNEQFF,TGTGCCTGGAGTAGGGACTGGCCCAATGAGCAGTTCTTC
few,TRBJ2-5,NA,TRBV30,CAWKGQQETQYF,TGTGCCTGGAAAGGACAGCAAGAGACCCAGTACTTC
once,TRBJ2-5,NA,TRBV5-1,CASSLGYGDQETQYF,TGCGCCAGCAGCTTGGGGTACGGGGACCAAGAGACCCAGTACTTC